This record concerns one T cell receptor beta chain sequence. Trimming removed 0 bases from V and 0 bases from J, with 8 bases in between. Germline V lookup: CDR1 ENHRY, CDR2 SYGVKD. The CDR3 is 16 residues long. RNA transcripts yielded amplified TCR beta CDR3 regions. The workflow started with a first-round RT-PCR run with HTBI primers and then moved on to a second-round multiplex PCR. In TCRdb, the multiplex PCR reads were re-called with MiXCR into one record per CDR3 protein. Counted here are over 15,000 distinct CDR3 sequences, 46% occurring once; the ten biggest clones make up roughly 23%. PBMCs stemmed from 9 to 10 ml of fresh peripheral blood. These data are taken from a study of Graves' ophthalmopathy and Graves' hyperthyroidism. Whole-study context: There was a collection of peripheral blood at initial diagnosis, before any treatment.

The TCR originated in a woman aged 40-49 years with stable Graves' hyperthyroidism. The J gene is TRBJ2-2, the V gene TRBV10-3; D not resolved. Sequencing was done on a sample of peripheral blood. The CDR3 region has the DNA TGTGCCATCAGTGAGTCGAGAAGCTCGAACACCGGGGAGCTGTTTTTT. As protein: CAISESRSSNTGELFF.